This entry is about one TCR beta chain. Its antigen is not identified. This clone may be a read error of a much larger clone one base away. The source of the sample is a study of T cell repertoires in cytomegalovirus infection. Whole-study context: HLA-B-restricted CMV epitopes that are well studied, plus recently identified HLA-C-restricted ones, were used by the study. Carrying CMV and the relevant HLA type showed in public TCR beta signatures.

Via MiXCR, TCRdb re-called the reads, giving one row per CDR3 protein. Of around 770,000 distinct CDR3 sequences listed, around 29% are singletons. Study results and caveats: There were carriers of CMV plus the relevant HLA, and cumulative public TCR beta family frequency identified them. The response measured ex vivo was dominated by TCR beta clonotypes (HLA-C-restricted and CMV-specific).

Sequenced here: cultured CD8+ T cells from PBMCs, sampled from culture after CMV antigen stimulation. The TCR comes from a human donor in good health (CMV status not recorded). Some clones in this sample may be carry-over from other donors' samples.

CDR3 in DNA: TGTGCCAGCAGCTTCCCGGATTCGGCGCCAACAGATACGCAGTATTTT. This sequence encodes CASSFPDSAPTDTQYF. The V gene is TRBV7-2, the J gene TRBJ2-3; D is uncertain. The V end lost 3 bases, the J end lost 3 bases, and 16 bases lay between the germline ends. The CDR3 loop spans 16 amino acids. CDR1 is SGHTA and CDR2 is FQGNSA in the germline V gene.